This T cell receptor (beta chain) is drawn from a study of cytomegalovirus exposure and HLA in healthy donors. Points on this clone: Antigen unknown.

In the PCR, 60 Vbeta and 13 Jbeta primers were used. Profiled with immunoSEQ multiplex PCR; TCRdb holds only in-frame clones, not every one. This sample yields roughly 150,000 clones, of which about 80% are seen a single time; roughly 0.99% belongs to the top ten. The donors gave bone marrow, and they were healthy. Findings and limits, study-wide: In an earlier analysis, productive rearrangement rates for most beta V segments clustered near 87% or 30%. Later on, an analysis showed TCR association rates differing by HLA locus, with DRB1 the most and HLA-C the fewest.

Germline CDR1 reads MDHEN; CDR2 reads SYDVKM. After removal of 8 bases from V and 7 bases from J, the junction contained 15 bases not matched to a gene. The CDR3 contains 17 residues. The gene calls are TRBV28 and TRBJ2-1; 12 bases line up with TRBD2. This TCR was sampled from a woman aged 40 to 55 in good health and CMV-seronegative. Sequenced: PBMCs. The CDR3 DNA is TGTGCCAGCTCGTTTGGGGGGGGTACTAGCGGGAGGAATGAGCAGTTCTTC. It yields the protein CASSFGGGTSGRNEQFF.